This TCR beta chain was profiled in a study of breast tumors, draining lymph nodes, adjacent tissues listed by TCRdb under 2016. About the full investigation: The study compared TCR beta repertoires across tumor, adjacent nontumor tissue and axillary lymph nodes from breast cancer patients. The study was designed to assess the relationships and possible T-cell exchange between tumor, surrounding tissue and draining lymph node repertoires in human breast cancer.

The junction carries 8 bases between V and J, which are trimmed by 3 bases and 5 bases respectively. From its cysteine to its phenylalanine, the CDR3 spans 12 amino acids. The only DNA kept is the CDR3, 36 bases in frame from the first base. Lymph node samples came from the axillary draining lymph nodes of breast cancer patients. Sequenced on an Illumina HiSeq 2000. Multiplex PCR amplification was used to generate the TCR beta chain libraries. The amplified TCR beta chain products were analyzed by high-throughput sequencing. TCRdb ran its own pipeline on the public reads, namely fastp trimming at Q25 and MiXCR clone calling, and kept in-frame beta chains. Identical CDR3 proteins give one entry, which carries the most common genes and DNA. The sample yields 150,000 to 200,000 distinct CDR3 sequences; 31% were counted once. Over 4% of the sample belongs to the ten largest clones. Broad study findings and their caveats: The similarity between tumor and nontumor tissue repertoires was significantly greater in luminal-like breast cancer than in basal-like breast cancer. Rather than being directly demonstrated, the conclusion that tumor T cells originate in lymph nodes was presented as consistent with a hypothesis. The data were considered consistent with most tumor T cells being derived from the lymph node and subsequently expanding within tumor tissue. Tumors showed preferential V and J gene usage, and their T-cell repertoire diversity fell below that of lymph nodes yet above that of nontumor tissue.

This clonotype was detected many times. Its antigen is unknown. The record has no base qualities; no much larger clone is one base away. Recombination connected TRBV12-3 or TRBV12-4 to TRBJ2-7; the D segment could be TRBD1, given 5 matching bases. Sequencing was carried out using axillary lymph node tissue. The TCR comes from a female donor with breast cancer. Some clones in this sample may be carry-over from other donors' samples. The DNA reads as follows: TGTGCCAGCAGTTTGTGGGGCAACGAGCAGTACTTC. It specifies CASSLWGNEQYF.